Shown below are 16 T cell receptor beta chains from a single sample sequenced in a study of T cell changes during pregnancy in multiple sclerosis. Using immunoSEQ multiplex PCR, the repertoire was profiled, and TCRdb retains in-frame clones only, with some absent. The sample yields about 120,000 clones, about 94% seen once. The input for sequencing was peripheral blood, taken before pregnancy. Source of these receptors: a female donor with multiple sclerosis, enrolled in a pregnancy study.

V usage is TRBV9 and J usage is TRBJ2-3; tentatively, D is TRBD2 (5 bases). Trimming pared 0 bases from V and 0 bases from J, leaving 11 bases between. Germline V gives CDR1 SGDLS, CDR2 YYNGEE. CDR3 length equals 16 residues. For the CDR3, the DNA is TGTGCCAGCAGCGTAGAAGGGCTAGCAAGCACAGATACGCAGTATTTT. Translation: CASSVEGLASTDTQYF.

J is TRBJ2-2 and V is TRBV7-2, with 13 bases aligning to TRBD2. J was trimmed by 7 bases and V by 4 bases; bases with no gene match: 6. This CDR3 contains 16 residues. The germline V gene has CDR1 SGHTA and CDR2 FQGNSA. For the CDR3, the DNA is TGTGCCAGCAGCTACACTAGCGGGGGGGGTAACGGGGAGCTGTTTTTT. This encodes CASSYTSGGGNGELFF.

The gene calls are TRBV2 and TRBJ2-1; TRBD2 is a possible D gene (7 bases). The CDR3 is 13 amino acids. V gave up 7 bases and J gave up 6 bases, with 13 bases separating them. The germline gives CDR1 SNHLY, CDR2 FYNNEI. The CDR3 reads CASIGRGANEQFF. The CDR3 DNA sequence: TGTGCCAGCATTGGGAGGGGGGCCAATGAGCAGTTCTTC.

The genes are TRBV19 and TRBJ1-2; 9 bases match TRBD1. After removal of 3 bases from V and 7 bases from J, the junction contained 12 bases not matched to a gene. CDR1 is LNHDA and CDR2 is SQIVND in the germline V gene (reference sequence). The CDR3 is 16 residues long. The DNA of the CDR3 is TGTGCCAGTAGTATGAGAACCGGGACAGGGTTTTCTGGCTACACCTTC. This sequence encodes CASSMRTGTGFSGYTF.

The chain uses TRBV5-4 and TRBJ1-2; D might be TRBD1 (6 bases). Germline V gene data show CDR1 as SGHNT and CDR2 as YYREEE (reference sequence). The CDR3 totals 16 residues. V was cut by 2 bases and J by 6 bases, with 20 bases left in between. CDR3 sequence (DNA): TGTGCCAGCAGCTTTCCCAACAGGGCGGAGGTTGATGGCTACACCTTC. Its protein is CASSFPNRAEVDGYTF.

V gene TRBV27 combines with J gene TRBJ2-5, with D tentatively TRBD2 (6 bases). The CDR3 extends over 14 amino acids. Deletions cut 6 bases from V and 5 bases from J, with 16 bases between. Germline CDR1 is MNHEY and CDR2 is SMNVEV (reference sequence). CDR3 protein: CASSQGMAGETQYF. The DNA for the CDR3 is TGTGCCAGCAGCCAAGGGATGGCGGGGGAGACCCAGTACTTC.

A remark on this clone: The junction differs from germline at one of its ends, possibly a read error. The chain uses TRBV6-5 and TRBJ2-5; possibly TRBD1 for D (6 bases). The CDR3 spans 14 residues. Germline V gene data show CDR1 as MNHEY and CDR2 as SVGAGI. For the CDR3, the DNA is TGTGCCAGCAGTTACTTCGAATCCGGTTCGGACAGACACTTC. Protein sequence: CASSYFESGSDRHF.

This chain links TRBV25-1 with TRBJ1-2; D may be TRBD1 (6 bases). V lost 5 bases, J lost 5 bases, and 15 bases lay in between. The CDR3 has 14 amino acids. CDR1 is MGHDK and CDR2 is SYGVNS in the germline V gene. The CDR3 here is CASSYTGTSYGYTF. The CDR3 DNA is TGTGCCAGCAGTTACACCGGGACATCGTATGGCTACACCTTC.

The chain employs TRBV7-9 and TRBJ1-4; TRBD1 is a possible D gene (6 bases). V was shortened by 4 bases and J by 0 bases, with 21 bases between the two germline ends. CDR1 and CDR2 (germline): SEHNR, FQNEAQ (reference sequence). The CDR3 spans 19 residues. This chain's CDR3 is CASSSPWGGRLATNEKLFF. For the CDR3, the DNA is TGTGCCAGCAGCTCCCCTTGGGGGGGGCGACTTGCAACTAATGAAAAACTGTTTTTT.

The chain links TRBV5-5 to TRBJ2-2, with 9 bases fitting TRBD2. Germline-derived CDR1 and CDR2 are SGHKS and YYEKEE (reference sequence). This CDR3 has 16 amino acids. The ends lost 2 bases at V and 1 base at J; junction bases unmatched: 3. The CDR3 loop reads CASSFRTSENTGELFF. The CDR3 nucleotides read TGTGCCAGCAGCTTTAGGACTAGCGAGAACACCGGGGAGCTGTTTTTT. The full variable domain, with the rest looked up from reference TRBV5-5 and TRBJ2-2, is DAGVTQSPTHLIKTRGQQVTLRCSPISGHKSVSWYQQVLGQGPQFIFQYYEKEERGRGNFPDRFSARQFPNYSSELNVNALLLGDSALYLCASSFRTSENTGELFFGEGSRLTVL.

The J gene is TRBJ2-2, the V gene TRBV12-2; TRBD2 is the table's D call and was not checked against the DNA. TRBV12-2 represents a pseudogene. The CDR3 consists of 12 residues. This CDR3 is CASRSLPRELFF. Written as DNA, the CDR3 is TGTGCAAGTCGCTCTCTTCCCCGGGAGCTGTTTTTT.

The table lists this clone with a count of one. The chain has TRBV19 and TRBJ1-6; 10 bases line up with TRBD1. Per the germline V gene, CDR1 is LNHDA and CDR2 is SQIVND (reference sequence). V shed 6 bases, J shed 7 bases, and the junction held 21 bases outside the gene matches. This CDR3 spans 20 amino acids. Here the CDR3 DNA reads TGTGCCAGTAGCTCGGGGTTCGGGACCGGGACAGGGGATTACAATTCACCCCTCCACTTT. Translating gives CASSSGFGTGTGDYNSPLHF.

V gene TRBV30 combines with J gene TRBJ1-6; unclear D gene. This CDR3 comprises 14 residues. The germline V and J ends were trimmed by 4 bases and 0 bases, with 7 bases remaining between them. Germline V gene sequence: CDR1 GTSNPN, CDR2 SVGIG (reference sequence). The CDR3 loop is CAWKQSSYNSPLHF. As DNA, the CDR3 is TGTGCCTGGAAACAGAGCTCCTATAATTCACCCCTCCACTTT.

V and J are TRBV7-8 and TRBJ2-1; 10 bases fit TRBD2. This CDR3 region has 19 residues. Trimming took 0 bases from V and 0 from J; bases not matched to a gene: 8. Germline V lookup: CDR1 SGHVS, CDR2 FQNEAQ. CDR3 sequence reads: CASSLAPSGGSFSYNEQFF. CDR3 in DNA: TGTGCCAGCAGCTTAGCTCCTAGCGGGGGTTCCTTCTCCTACAATGAGCAGTTCTTC.

This clone was seen just once. The V call is TRBV7-3, the J call TRBJ2-1; no clear D gene. Germline CDR1 reads SGHTA; CDR2 reads FQGTGA. The CDR3 has 14 amino acids. V was clipped by 5 bases and J by 6 bases, with 14 bases between them. CDR3: CASSPLPEANEQFF. CDR3 DNA: TGTGCCAGCAGCCCCCTTCCCGAGGCCAATGAGCAGTTCTTC.

J is TRBJ1-1 and V is TRBV28, with 10 bases fitting TRBD1. The CDR3 has 15 amino acids. Germline CDR1 and CDR2: MDHEN and SYDVKM. Trimming removed 6 bases from V and 4 bases from J; junction bases left unmatched: 8. CDR3 residues: CASRQRTGGGTEAFF. CDR3 in DNA: TGTGCCAGCAGACAAAGGACAGGGGGGGGCACTGAAGCTTTCTTT.